Following are 9 T cell receptor beta chains from one sample sequenced in a study of T-cell memory formation after mild COVID-19. Via MiXCR, TCRdb re-called the 5' RACE reads, giving one row per CDR3 protein. The repertoire holds under 600,000 distinct CDR3 sequences, with about 20% as singletons. The source material was PBMCs or a T cell subset sorted from them (not recorded which). The source is an adult woman who had mild COVID-19 (a few samples of this study predate the infection). Cell type and time point are not known.

This clonotype was recorded a few times. This chain links TRBV12-3 or TRBV12-4 with TRBJ1-2, with D unresolved. The CDR3 length is 13 residues. V was pared by 4 bases and J by 2 bases, with 8 bases between. The CDR3 spells CASSSRPNYGYTF. CDR3 bases: TGTGCCAGCAGTTCCAGGCCCAACTATGGCTACACCTTC.

A word on this clonotype: Possible read error: a much larger clone is one base away. The V gene is TRBV7-6, the J gene TRBJ2-3; 8 bases map to TRBD2. This CDR3 has 14 amino acids. Germline CDR1 SGHVS, CDR2 FNYEAQ. Losses at the gene ends were 3 bases for V and 4 bases for J; bases not matched to a gene: 3. In DNA form, the CDR3 reads TGTGCCAGCAGCTTCAACGGGGGGGCAGATACGCAGTATTTT. Translation: CASSFNGGADTQYF.

The chain has TRBV2 and TRBJ1-5; D ambiguous. Per the germline V gene, CDR1 is SNHLY and CDR2 is FYNNEI. CDR3 size: 13 residues. V lost 6 bases and J lost 2, with 8 bases in between. CDR3 sequence (DNA): TGTGCCAGCAGAATGGTAGGCAATCAGCCCCAGCATTTT. Translated, it gives CASRMVGNQPQHF.

This clonotype was detected a few times. This chain links TRBV7-9 with TRBJ2-5, with D hard to call. V lost 7 bases, J lost 0 bases, and 6 bases lay in between. From germline, CDR1 is SEHNR and CDR2 FQNEAQ (reference sequence). The CDR3 has 12 amino acids. The CDR3 spells CASKQNQETQYF. In DNA, the CDR3 is TGTGCCAGCAAACAGAACCAAGAGACCCAGTACTTC.

This clonotype was observed many times. The chain is built from TRBV5-1 and TRBJ2-2, with D possibly being TRBD1 or TRBD2 (6 bases each). Trimming left V 7 bases short and J 4 bases short, with 14 bases between. This CDR3 contains 14 residues. Germline CDR1 reads SGHRS; CDR2 reads YFSETQ. CDR3 nucleotides: TGCGCCAGCGAGGGGGGCTCGGGCACCGGGGAGCTGTTTTTT. Translation: CASEGGSGTGELFF.

This chain joins TRBV20-1 and TRBJ1-1; maybe TRBD1 (5 bases). This CDR3 comprises 13 residues. The germline gives CDR1 DFQATT, CDR2 SNEGSKA (reference sequence). V lost 5 bases and J lost 1, with 11 bases in between. The CDR3 loop reads CSAWGRWNTEAFF. In DNA form, the CDR3 reads TGCAGTGCTTGGGGACGGTGGAACACTGAAGCTTTCTTT.

The chain combines TRBV5-1 with TRBJ1-2; D ambiguous. The CDR3 extends over 11 amino acids. The V gene's germline CDR1 is SGHRS and CDR2 YFSETQ. V dropped 7 bases and J dropped 5 bases, with 9 bases sitting between them. CDR3 residues: CASSGRYGYTF. The CDR3 coding sequence is TGCGCCAGCTCGGGAAGGTATGGCTACACCTTC.

This clonotype turned up a few times. This chain uses TRBV20-1 with TRBJ2-7; 8 nucleotides line up with TRBD2. The CDR3 sequence is 14 residues long. V gave up 5 bases and J gave up 3 bases; unmatched junction bases: 9. CDR1 is DFQATT, CDR2 SNEGSKA, per germline (reference sequence). This CDR3 is CSAQMSSGIYEQYF. The DNA of the CDR3 is TGCAGTGCTCAGATGAGTAGCGGGATCTACGAGCAGTACTTC.

The chain couples TRBV10-3 to TRBJ2-7; D is perhaps TRBD1 or TRBD2 (5 bases each). Trimming stripped 6 bases from V and 4 bases from J, with 16 bases between. The CDR3 is made up of 14 amino acids. Per the germline V gene, CDR1 is ENHRY and CDR2 is SYGVKD. CDR3 region: CAISQTGTAYEQYF. In DNA, the CDR3 is TGTGCCATCAGCCAAACCGGGACCGCATACGAGCAGTACTTC.